The clone carrying this TCR beta chain was found many times. The antigen is unknown. These data come from a study of metastatic and nonmetastatic thyroid tumors. Study background: Repertoires were compared across blood and tumor or nodule tissue from malignant and benign thyroid patients.

Original processing notes: Researchers built a distant-metastasis classifier for papillary thyroid cancer that drew on CDR3 differences across clinicopathological groups. TCRdb reanalyzed the PCR reads via MiXCR. TCRdb, not the original authors, processed these V and J calls. The data show tens of thousands of clones, roughly 25% seen once. General study results and limits: Significantly greater TCR beta diversity was reportedly found in malignant thyroid tumors than in benign nodules (in blood and tumor).

All patients were untreated before thyroid surgery. CDR3 length: 15 residues. Germline V CDR1 and CDR2: MGHRA, YSYEKL. V was pared by 0 bases and J by 7 bases, with 8 bases of the junction left unmatched. Specimen: blood. This clonotype was obtained from a female donor with papillary thyroid cancer or a benign thyroid nodule (not recorded which). Some clones in this sample may be carry-over from other donors' samples. J is TRBJ2-5 and V is TRBV4-1; 7 bases match TRBD1. The CDR3, as DNA: TGCGCCAGCAGCCAAGAGGGGACAGCCGGTGGGACCCAGTACTTC. Protein: CASSQEGTAGGTQYF.